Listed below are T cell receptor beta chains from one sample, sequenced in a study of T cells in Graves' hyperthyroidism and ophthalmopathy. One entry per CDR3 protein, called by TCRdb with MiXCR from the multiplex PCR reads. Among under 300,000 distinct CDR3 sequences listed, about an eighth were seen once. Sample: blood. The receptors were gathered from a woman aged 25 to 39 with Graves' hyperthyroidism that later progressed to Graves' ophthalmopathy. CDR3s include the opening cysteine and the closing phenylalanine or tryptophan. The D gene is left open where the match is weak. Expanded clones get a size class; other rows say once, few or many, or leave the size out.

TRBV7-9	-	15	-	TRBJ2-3	CASSSLSGEPDTQYF	TGTGCCAGCAGCTCCCTTTCGGGGGAGCCAGATACGCAGTATTTT
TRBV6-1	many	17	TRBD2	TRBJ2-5	CASSMTSGSTPVETQYF	TGTGCCAGCAGTATGACTAGCGGGAGTACCCCAGTAGAGACCCAGTACTTC
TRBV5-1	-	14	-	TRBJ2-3	CASSWGLGTDTQYF	TGCGCCAGCAGCTGGGGGTTGGGCACAGATACGCAGTATTTT
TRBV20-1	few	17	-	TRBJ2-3	CSAASFGVGGGTDTQYF	TGCAGTGCCGCTAGTTTCGGAGTGGGGGGCGGCACAGATACGCAGTATTTT
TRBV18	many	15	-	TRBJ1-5	CASSPFEVGNQPQHF	TGTGCCAGCTCACCGTTTGAGGTCGGCAATCAGCCCCAGCATTTT
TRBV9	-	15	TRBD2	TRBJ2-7	CASSVGAGGAYEQYF	TGTGCCAGCAGCGTAGGTGCGGGAGGTGCCTACGAGCAGTACTTC
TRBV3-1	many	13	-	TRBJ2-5	CASSRSGGETQYF	TGTGCCAGCAGCCGGTCAGGGGGGGAGACCCAGTACTTC
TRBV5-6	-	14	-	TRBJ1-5	CASSPGGSNQPQHF	TGTGCCAGCAGCCCGGGCGGGAGCAATCAGCCCCAGCATTTT
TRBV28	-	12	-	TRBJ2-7	CASSFQNYEQYF	TGTGCCAGCAGTTTTCAAAACTACGAGCAGTACTTC
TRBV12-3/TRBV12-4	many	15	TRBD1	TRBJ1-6	CASSPRQGDNSPLHF	TGTGCCAGCAGTCCGCGACAGGGGGATAATTCACCCCTCCACTTT
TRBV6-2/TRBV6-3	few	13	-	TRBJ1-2	CASSYSRTKGYTF	TGTGCCAGCAGTTACTCCAGGACGAAAGGCTACACCTTC
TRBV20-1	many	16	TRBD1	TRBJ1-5	CSARDGTGGSNQPQHF	TGCAGTGCTAGAGATGGGACAGGGGGTAGCAATCAGCCCCAGCATTTT
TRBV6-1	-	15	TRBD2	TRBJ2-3	CASSGTSGGSDTQYF	TGTGCCAGCAGTGGGACTAGCGGGGGATCAGATACGCAGTATTTT
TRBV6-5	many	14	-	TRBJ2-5	CASSYSEAGETQYF	TGTGCCAGCAGTTACTCGGAAGCGGGAGAGACCCAGTACTTC
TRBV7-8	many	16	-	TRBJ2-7	CASSPGPRTDSYEQYF	TGTGCCAGCAGCCCCGGGCCTCGGACAGACTCCTACGAGCAGTACTTC
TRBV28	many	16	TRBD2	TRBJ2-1	CATASPGLAGTNEQFF	TGTGCCACCGCAAGCCCGGGACTAGCGGGAACCAATGAGCAGTTCTTC
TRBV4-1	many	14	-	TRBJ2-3	CASSQELSADTQYF	TGCGCCAGCAGCCAAGAGCTTTCGGCAGATACGCAGTATTTT
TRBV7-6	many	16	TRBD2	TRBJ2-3	CASSLGTSGSTDTQYF	TGTGCCAGCAGCTTAGGGACTAGCGGGAGCACAGATACGCAGTATTTT
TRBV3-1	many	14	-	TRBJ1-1	CASSLARGNTEAFF	TGTGCCAGCAGCCTCGCGAGGGGGAACACTGAAGCTTTCTTT
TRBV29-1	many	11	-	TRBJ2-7	CSVESGREQYF	TGCAGCGTTGAGTCAGGGCGGGAGCAGTACTTC
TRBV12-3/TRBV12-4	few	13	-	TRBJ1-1	CASSSGVRAEAFF	TGTGCCAGCAGCTCGGGGGTACGGGCTGAAGCTTTCTTT
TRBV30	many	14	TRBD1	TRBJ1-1	CAWRRQGVTTEAFF	TGTGCCTGGAGACGACAGGGGGTTACTACTGAAGCTTTCTTT
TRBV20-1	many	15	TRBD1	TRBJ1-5	CSARTGGSGNQPQHF	TGCAGTGCCAGAACAGGGGGCAGTGGCAATCAGCCCCAGCATTTT
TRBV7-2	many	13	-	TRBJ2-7	CASSLVQGREQYF	TGTGCCAGCAGCTTAGTCCAGGGAAGGGAGCAGTACTTC
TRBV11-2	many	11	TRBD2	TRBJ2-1	CASSSTSGKFF	TGTGCCAGCAGCTCTACTAGCGGGAAGTTCTTC
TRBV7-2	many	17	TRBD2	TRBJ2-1	CASSPPPQTSGSHEQFF	TGTGCCAGCAGCCCGCCCCCCCAGACTAGCGGGAGCCATGAGCAGTTCTTC
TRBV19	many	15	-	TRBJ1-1	CASSIDPQANTEAFF	TGTGCCAGTAGTATAGACCCCCAGGCGAACACTGAAGCTTTCTTT
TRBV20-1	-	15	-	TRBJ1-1	CSARGVGAPYTEAFF	TGCAGTGCTAGGGGGGTCGGGGCCCCTTACACTGAAGCTTTCTTT
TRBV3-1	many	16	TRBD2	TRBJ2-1	CASSQAASGISNEQFF	TGTGCCAGCAGCCAAGCGGCTAGCGGGATTTCTAATGAGCAGTTCTTC
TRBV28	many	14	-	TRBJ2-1	CASSLGSYYNEQFF	TGTGCCAGCAGTTTGGGGAGCTACTACAATGAGCAGTTCTTC
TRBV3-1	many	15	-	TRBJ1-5	CASSQDGGSNQPQHF	TGTGCCAGCAGCCAAGATGGGGGGAGCAATCAGCCCCAGCATTTT
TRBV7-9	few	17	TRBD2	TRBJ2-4	CASSRTSGNIAKNIQYF	TGTGCCAGCAGTCGGACTAGCGGTAACATAGCCAAAAACATTCAGTACTTC
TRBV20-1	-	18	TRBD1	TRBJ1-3	CSAREPTGTGGPGNTIYF	TGCAGTGCTAGAGAACCAACCGGGACAGGGGGCCCTGGAAACACCATATATTTT
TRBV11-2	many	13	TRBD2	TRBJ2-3	CASSRTSADTQYF	TGTGCCAGCAGTCGGACTAGCGCAGATACGCAGTATTTT
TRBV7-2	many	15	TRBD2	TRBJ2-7	CASSRFSGGNYEQYF	TGTGCCAGCAGCCGATTTTCGGGAGGGAACTACGAGCAGTACTTC
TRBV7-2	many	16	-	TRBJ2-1	CASSLVPVDPYNEQFF	TGTGCCAGCAGCTTAGTTCCTGTAGACCCCTACAATGAGCAGTTCTTC
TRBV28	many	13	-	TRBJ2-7	CASSSRPGIEQYF	TGTGCCAGCAGTTCGCGGCCAGGGATCGAGCAGTACTTC
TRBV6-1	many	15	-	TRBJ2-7	CASSEALGSTYEQYF	TGTGCCAGCAGTGAAGCCCTCGGTTCAACCTACGAGCAGTACTTC
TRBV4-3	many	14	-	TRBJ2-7	CASSQESGVGEQYF	TGCGCCAGCAGCCAAGAATCAGGGGTAGGCGAGCAGTACTTC
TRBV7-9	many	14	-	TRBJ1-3	CASRPQGTGNTIYF	TGTGCCAGCCGACCACAGGGAACTGGAAACACCATATATTTT
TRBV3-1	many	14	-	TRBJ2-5	CASSLQLEGETQYF	TGTGCCAGCAGCCTTCAATTGGAGGGAGAGACCCAGTACTTC
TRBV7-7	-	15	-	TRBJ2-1	CASSPRDAPYNEQFF	TGTGCTAGCAGCCCCCGGGACGCCCCGTACAATGAGCAGTTCTTC
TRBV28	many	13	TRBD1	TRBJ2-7	CASRGQGTYEQYF	TGTGCCAGCAGGGGACAGGGTACCTACGAGCAGTACTTC
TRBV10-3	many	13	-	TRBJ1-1	CATGKGVNTEAFF	TGTGCCACAGGGAAAGGAGTGAACACTGAAGCTTTCTTT
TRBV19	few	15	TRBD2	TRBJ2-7	CASSIRLAGLYEQYF	TGTGCCAGTAGTATAAGACTAGCGGGACTCTACGAGCAGTACTTC
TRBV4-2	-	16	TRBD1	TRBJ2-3	CASSQDGDRAADTQYF	TGTGCCAGCAGCCAAGATGGAGACAGGGCGGCAGATACGCAGTATTTT
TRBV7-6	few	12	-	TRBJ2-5	CASSVIQETQYF	TGTGCCAGCAGCGTAATCCAAGAGACCCAGTACTTC
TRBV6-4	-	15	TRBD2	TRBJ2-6	CAILGGSSGANVLTF	TGTGCCATTCTTGGCGGGAGCTCTGGGGCCAACGTCCTGACTTTC
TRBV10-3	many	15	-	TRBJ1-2	CAIRGLSTSPGGYTF	TGTGCCATCAGGGGTTTGTCCACCTCCCCGGGTGGCTACACCTTC
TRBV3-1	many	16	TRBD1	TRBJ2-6	CASKRQGASGANVLTF	TGTGCCAGCAAGCGTCAGGGGGCTTCGGGGGCCAACGTCCTGACTTTC
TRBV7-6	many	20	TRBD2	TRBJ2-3	CASSVPAGGPKGPSTDTQYF	TGTGCCAGCAGCGTGCCTGCGGGAGGGCCCAAAGGCCCTAGCACAGATACGCAGTATTTT
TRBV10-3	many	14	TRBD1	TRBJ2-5	CAISTQGDQETQYF	TGTGCCATCAGTACCCAGGGGGACCAAGAGACCCAGTACTTC
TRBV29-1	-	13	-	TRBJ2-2	CSVRVSNTGELFF	TGCAGCGTTCGGGTATCGAACACCGGGGAGCTGTTTTTT
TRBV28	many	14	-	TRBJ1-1	CASSLASLNTEAFF	TGTGCCAGCAGTTTAGCGAGTCTGAACACTGAAGCTTTCTTT
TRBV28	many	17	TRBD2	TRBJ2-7	CASSRAGGALQSYEQYF	TGTGCCAGCAGTAGAGCGGGAGGTGCCTTACAATCCTACGAGCAGTACTTC
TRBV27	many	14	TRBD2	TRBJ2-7	CASSTSGAYYEQYF	TGTGCCAGCAGTACTAGCGGGGCCTACTACGAGCAGTACTTC
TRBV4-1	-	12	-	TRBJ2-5	CASSQDGRETYF	TGCGCCAGCAGCCAAGATGGCAGGGAAACGTACTTC
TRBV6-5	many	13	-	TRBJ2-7	CASSSATPYAQYF	TGTGCCAGCAGTTCCGCGACACCCTACGCGCAGTACTTC
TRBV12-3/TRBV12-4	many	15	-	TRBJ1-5	CASSFSGNLNQPQHF	TGTGCCAGCAGTTTTTCTGGGAATCTCAATCAGCCCCAGCATTTT